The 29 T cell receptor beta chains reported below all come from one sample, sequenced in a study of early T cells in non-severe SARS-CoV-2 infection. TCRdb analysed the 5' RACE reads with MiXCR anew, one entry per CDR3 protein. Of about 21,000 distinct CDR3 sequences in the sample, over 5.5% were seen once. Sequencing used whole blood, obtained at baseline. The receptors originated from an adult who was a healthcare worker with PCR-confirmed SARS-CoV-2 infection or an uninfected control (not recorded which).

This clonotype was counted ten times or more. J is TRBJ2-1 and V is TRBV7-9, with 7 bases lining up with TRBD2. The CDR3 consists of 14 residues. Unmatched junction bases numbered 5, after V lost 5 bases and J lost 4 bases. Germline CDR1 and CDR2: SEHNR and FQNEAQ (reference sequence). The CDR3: CASSPTGGYNEQFF. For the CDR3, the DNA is TGTGCCAGCAGCCCCACGGGGGGTTACAATGAGCAGTTCTTC.

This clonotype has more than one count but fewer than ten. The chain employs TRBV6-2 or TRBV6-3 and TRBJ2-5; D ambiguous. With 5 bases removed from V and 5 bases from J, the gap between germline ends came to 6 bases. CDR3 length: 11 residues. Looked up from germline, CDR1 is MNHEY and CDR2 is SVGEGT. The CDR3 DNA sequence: TGTGCCAGCAGTACTTTCGAGACCCAGTACTTC. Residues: CASSTFETQYF.

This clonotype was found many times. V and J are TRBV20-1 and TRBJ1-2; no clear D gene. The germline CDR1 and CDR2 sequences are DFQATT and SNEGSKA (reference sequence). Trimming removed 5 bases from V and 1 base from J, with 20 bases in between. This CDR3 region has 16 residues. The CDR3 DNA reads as TGCAGTGCTCCTTCAACCTTAACAGAGATTAACTATGGCTACACCTTC. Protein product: CSAPSTLTEINYGYTF.

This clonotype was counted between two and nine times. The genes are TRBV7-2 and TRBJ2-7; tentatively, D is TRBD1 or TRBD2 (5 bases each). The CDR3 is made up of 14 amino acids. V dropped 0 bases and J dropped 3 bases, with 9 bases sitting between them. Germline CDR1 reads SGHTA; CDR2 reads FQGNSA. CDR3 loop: CASSLAGTIYEQYF. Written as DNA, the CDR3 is TGTGCCAGCAGCTTAGCCGGGACCATCTACGAGCAGTACTTC.

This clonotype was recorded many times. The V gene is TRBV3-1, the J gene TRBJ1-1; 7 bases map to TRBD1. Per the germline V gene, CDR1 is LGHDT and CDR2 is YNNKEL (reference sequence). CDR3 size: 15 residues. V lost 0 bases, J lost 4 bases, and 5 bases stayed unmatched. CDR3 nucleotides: TGTGCCAGCAGCCAAGATCATGCAGGGGGCACTGAAGCTTTCTTT. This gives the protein CASSQDHAGGTEAFF.

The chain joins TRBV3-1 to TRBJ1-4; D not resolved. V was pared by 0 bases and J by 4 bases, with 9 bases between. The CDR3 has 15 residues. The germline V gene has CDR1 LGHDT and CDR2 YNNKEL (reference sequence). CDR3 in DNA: TGTGCCAGCAGCCAAGATGGACGGTATAATGAAAAACTGTTTTTT. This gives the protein CASSQDGRYNEKLFF.

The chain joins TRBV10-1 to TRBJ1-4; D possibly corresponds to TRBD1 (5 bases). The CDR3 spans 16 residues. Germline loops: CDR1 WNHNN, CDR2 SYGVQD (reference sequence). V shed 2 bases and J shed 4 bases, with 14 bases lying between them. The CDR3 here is CASSEPDIGGNEKLFF. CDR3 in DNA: TGCGCCAGCAGTGAGCCTGACATCGGGGGTAATGAAAAACTGTTTTTT.

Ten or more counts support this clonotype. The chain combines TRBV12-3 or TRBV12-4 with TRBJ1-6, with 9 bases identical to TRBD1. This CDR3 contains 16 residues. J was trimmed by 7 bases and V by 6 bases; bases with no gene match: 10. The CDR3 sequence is CASRLGGTGNNSPLHF. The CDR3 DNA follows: TGTGCCAGCAGGCTCGGTGGGACAGGGAACAATTCACCCCTCCACTTT.

This CDR3 reads CASSLGLTGSGNTIYF. CDR3 sequence (DNA): TGTGCCAGCAGCTTAGGACTGACAGGGTCTGGAAACACCATATATTTT. The chain links TRBV7-9 to TRBJ1-3; TRBD1 matches at 7 bases. The CDR3 loop spans 16 amino acids. CDR1 is SEHNR and CDR2 is FQNEAQ in the germline V gene (reference sequence). V shed 1 base and J 1 base; nucleotides not matched to a gene: 4.

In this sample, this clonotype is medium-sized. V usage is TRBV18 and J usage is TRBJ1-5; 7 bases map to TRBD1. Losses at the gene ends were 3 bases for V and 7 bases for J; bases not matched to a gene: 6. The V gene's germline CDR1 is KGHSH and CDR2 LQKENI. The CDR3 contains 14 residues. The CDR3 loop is CASSPDRELQPQHF. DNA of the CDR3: TGTGCCAGCTCACCCGACAGGGAACTGCAGCCCCAGCATTTT.

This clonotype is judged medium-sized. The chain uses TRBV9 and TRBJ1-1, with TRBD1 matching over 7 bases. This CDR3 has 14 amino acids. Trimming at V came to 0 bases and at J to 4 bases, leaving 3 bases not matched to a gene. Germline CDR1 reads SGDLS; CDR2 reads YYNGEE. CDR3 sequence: CASSVAYRGTEAFF. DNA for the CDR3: TGTGCCAGCAGCGTAGCCTACAGGGGCACTGAAGCTTTCTTT.

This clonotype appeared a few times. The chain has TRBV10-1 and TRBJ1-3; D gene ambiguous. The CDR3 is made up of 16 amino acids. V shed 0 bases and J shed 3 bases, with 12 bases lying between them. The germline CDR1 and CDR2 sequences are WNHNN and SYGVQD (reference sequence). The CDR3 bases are TGCGCCAGCAGTGAGTCCCGGAGGGCCGATGGAAACACCATATATTTT. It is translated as CASSESRRADGNTIYF.

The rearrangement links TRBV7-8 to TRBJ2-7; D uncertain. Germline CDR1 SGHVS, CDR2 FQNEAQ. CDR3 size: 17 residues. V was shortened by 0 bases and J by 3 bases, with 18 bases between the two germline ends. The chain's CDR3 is CASSLAVPQKTDYEQYF. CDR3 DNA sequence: TGTGCCAGCAGCTTAGCGGTCCCGCAAAAAACGGACTACGAGCAGTACTTC.

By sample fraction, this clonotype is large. CDR3 sequence reads: CASSLGTTTGELFF. The CDR3 region has the DNA TGTGCCAGCAGCTTAGGGACTACCACCGGGGAGCTGTTTTTT. The rearrangement uses TRBV7-3 and TRBJ2-2; 7 positions agree with TRBD2. This CDR3 contains 14 residues. Germline CDR1 is SGHTA and CDR2 is FQGTGA. Losses at the gene ends were 2 bases for V and 4 bases for J; bases not matched to a gene: 1.

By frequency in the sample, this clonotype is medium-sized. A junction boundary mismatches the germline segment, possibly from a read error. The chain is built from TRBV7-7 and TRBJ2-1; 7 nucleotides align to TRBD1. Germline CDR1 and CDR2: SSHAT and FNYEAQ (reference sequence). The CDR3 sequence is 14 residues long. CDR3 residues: CASSDRTGGNEQFF. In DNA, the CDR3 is TGTGCTAGCAGCGACCGGACAGGCGGGAATGAGCAGTTCTTC. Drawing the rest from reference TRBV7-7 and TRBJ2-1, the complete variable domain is GAGVSQSPRYKVTKRGQDVTLRCDPISSHATLYWYQQALGQGPEFLTYFNYEAQPDKSGLPSDRFSAERPEGSISTLTIQRTEQRDSAMYRCASSDRTGGNEQFFGPGTRLTVL.

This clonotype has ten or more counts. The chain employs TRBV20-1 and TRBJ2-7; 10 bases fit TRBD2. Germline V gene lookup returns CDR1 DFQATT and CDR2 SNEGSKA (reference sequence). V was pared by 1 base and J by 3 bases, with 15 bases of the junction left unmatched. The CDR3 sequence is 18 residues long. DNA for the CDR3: TGCAGTGCTAGAGGCCCCTCGAGCGGGGGGGTTCGTAGCTACGAGCAGTACTTC. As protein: CSARGPSSGGVRSYEQYF.

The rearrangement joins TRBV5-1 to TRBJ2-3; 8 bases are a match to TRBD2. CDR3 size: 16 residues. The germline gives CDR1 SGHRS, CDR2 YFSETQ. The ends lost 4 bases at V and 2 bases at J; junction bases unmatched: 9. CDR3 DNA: TGCGCCAGCAGCACCCGGTCGGGAGGGTACACAGATACGCAGTATTTT. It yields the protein CASSTRSGGYTDTQYF.

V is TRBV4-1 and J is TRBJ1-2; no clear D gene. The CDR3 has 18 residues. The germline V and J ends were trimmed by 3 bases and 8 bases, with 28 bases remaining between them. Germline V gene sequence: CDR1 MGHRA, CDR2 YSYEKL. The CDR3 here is CASSHPSPSGVEGMGYTF. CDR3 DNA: TGCGCCAGCAGCCACCCCTCCCCGAGTGGGGTCGAGGGTATGGGCTACACCTTC.

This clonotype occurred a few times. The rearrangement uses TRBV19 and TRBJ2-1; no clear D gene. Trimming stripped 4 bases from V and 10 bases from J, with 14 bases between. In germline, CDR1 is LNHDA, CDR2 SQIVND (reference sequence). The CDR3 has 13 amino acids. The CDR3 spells CASSNKPELEQFF. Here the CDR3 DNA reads TGTGCCAGTAGTAATAAGCCCGAATTAGAGCAGTTCTTC.

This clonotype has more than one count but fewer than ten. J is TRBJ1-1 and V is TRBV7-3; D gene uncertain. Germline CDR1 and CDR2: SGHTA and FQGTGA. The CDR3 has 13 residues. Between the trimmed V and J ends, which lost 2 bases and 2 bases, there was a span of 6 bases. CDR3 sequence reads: CASSLARNTEAFF. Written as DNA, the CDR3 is TGTGCCAGCAGCTTAGCGAGAAACACTGAAGCTTTCTTT.

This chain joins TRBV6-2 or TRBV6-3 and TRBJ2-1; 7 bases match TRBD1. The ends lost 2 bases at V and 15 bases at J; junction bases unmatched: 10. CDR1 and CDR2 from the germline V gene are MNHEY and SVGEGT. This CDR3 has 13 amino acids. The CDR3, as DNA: TGTGCCAGCAGTTACCCCACAGGGGTGATTAGGTTCTTC. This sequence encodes CASSYPTGVIRFF.

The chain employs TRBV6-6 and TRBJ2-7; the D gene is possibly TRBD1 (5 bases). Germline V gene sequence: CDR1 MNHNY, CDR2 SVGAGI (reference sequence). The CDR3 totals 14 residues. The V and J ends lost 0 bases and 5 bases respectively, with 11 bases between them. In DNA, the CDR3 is TGTGCCAGCAGTTACTCGATGGGCAGGGACGAGCAGTACTTC. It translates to CASSYSMGRDEQYF.

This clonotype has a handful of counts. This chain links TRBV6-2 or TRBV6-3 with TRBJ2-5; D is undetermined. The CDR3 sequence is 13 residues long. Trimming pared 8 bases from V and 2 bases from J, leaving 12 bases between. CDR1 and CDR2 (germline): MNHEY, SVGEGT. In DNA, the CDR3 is TGTGCCAGCTCGTTGTGGGAACAAGAGACCCAGTACTTC. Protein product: CASSLWEQETQYF.

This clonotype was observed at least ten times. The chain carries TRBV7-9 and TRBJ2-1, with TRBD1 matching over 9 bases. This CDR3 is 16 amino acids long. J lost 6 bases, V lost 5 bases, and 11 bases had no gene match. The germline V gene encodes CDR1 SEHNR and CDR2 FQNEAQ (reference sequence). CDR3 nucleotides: TGTGCCAGCAGCCGCACCGGGACAGGGATGGTCAATGAGCAGTTCTTC. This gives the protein CASSRTGTGMVNEQFF.

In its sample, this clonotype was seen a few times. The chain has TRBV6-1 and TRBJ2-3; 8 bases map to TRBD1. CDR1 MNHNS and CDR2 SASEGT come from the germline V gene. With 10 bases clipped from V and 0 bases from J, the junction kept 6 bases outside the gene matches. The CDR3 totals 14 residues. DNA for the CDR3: TGTGCCACCGAGCAGGGGGCAAGCACAGATACGCAGTATTTT. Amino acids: CATEQGASTDTQYF.

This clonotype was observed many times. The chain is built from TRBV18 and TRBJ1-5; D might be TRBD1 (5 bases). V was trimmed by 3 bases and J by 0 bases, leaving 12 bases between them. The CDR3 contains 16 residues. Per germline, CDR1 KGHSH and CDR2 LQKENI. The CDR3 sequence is CASSPQGGNSNQPQHF. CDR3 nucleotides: TGTGCCAGCTCACCCCAGGGAGGGAATAGCAATCAGCCCCAGCATTTT.

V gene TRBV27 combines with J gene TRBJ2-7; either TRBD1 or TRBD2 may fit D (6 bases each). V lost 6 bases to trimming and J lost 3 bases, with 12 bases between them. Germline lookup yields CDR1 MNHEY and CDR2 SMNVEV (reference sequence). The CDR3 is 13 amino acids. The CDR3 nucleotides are TGTGCCAGCAGGACCGGGGGCCTCTACGAGCAGTACTTC. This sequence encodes CASRTGGLYEQYF.

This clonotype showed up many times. CDR3 in amino acids: CASSNTPGDEQYF. In DNA form, the CDR3 reads TGTGCCAGCAGTAACACGCCGGGGGACGAGCAGTACTTC. This chain uses TRBV28 with TRBJ2-7, with a weak D call TRBD2 (6 bases). Germline V gene sequence: CDR1 MDHEN, CDR2 SYDVKM. The CDR3 totals 13 residues. Trimming took 5 bases from V and 5 from J, leaving 13 bases between them.

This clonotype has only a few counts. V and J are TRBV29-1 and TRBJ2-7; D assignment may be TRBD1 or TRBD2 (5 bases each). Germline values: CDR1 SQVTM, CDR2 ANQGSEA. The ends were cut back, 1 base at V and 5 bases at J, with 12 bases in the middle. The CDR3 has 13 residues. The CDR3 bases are TGCAGCGTTGAAGGGGGGACCGGGAACGAGCAGTACTTC. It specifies CSVEGGTGNEQYF.